The 27 T cell receptor beta chains reported below all come from one sample, sequenced in a study of blood T cell repertoires in COVID-19. Some clones are missing from TCRdb's copy, which holds only in-frame ones; the method was immunoSEQ multiplex PCR. The sample lists around 280,000 clones, approximately 83% occurring once. The sequencing input was peripheral blood. These receptors were collected from a woman in her twenties or thirties who had recovered from COVID-19.

This clone was seen a few times. The rearrangement links TRBV27 to TRBJ1-1; 8 nucleotides agree with TRBD1. V trimming: 9 bases; J trimming: 4 bases; junction bases outside the gene matches: 10. The CDR3 has 14 amino acids. Germline CDR1 reads MNHEY; CDR2 reads SMNVEV (reference sequence). This CDR3 is CASSHSTGATEAFF. Here the CDR3 DNA reads TGTGCCAGTTCCCACTCGACAGGGGCCACTGAAGCTTTCTTT.

About this clone itself: The sample carries other DNA sequences with the same CDR3. The genes are TRBV6-5 and TRBJ2-7; 7 nucleotides match TRBD1. CDR3 length equals 15 residues. Losses at the gene ends were 2 bases for V and 1 base for J; bases not matched to a gene: 5. Germline V CDR1 and CDR2: MNHEY, SVGAGI. The CDR3 sequence: CASSYRDRGSYEQYF. CDR3 DNA sequence: TGTGCCAGCAGTTACCGGGACAGAGGATCCTACGAGCAGTACTTC.

This chain joins TRBV11-2 and TRBJ1-2; D possibly corresponds to TRBD1 (6 bases). V was trimmed by 1 base and J by 3 bases, leaving 12 bases between them. The CDR3 has 15 residues. CDR1 and CDR2 from the germline V gene are SGHAT and FQNNGV. CDR3 in amino acids: CASSLGTAYHYGYTF. For the CDR3, the DNA is TGTGCCAGCAGCTTAGGGACAGCTTACCACTATGGCTACACCTTC. Full variable domain (remainder filled in from reference TRBV11-2 and TRBJ1-2): EAGVAQSPRYKIIEKRQSVAFWCNPISGHATLYWYQQILGQGPKLLIQFQNNGVVDDSQLPKDRFSAERLKGVDSTLKIQPAKLEDSAVYLCASSLGTAYHYGYTFGSGTRLTVV.

This chain joins TRBV27 and TRBJ1-5, with a weak D call TRBD1 (5 bases). The CDR3 spans 14 residues. From germline, CDR1 is MNHEY and CDR2 SMNVEV (reference sequence). Trimming cost V 2 bases and J 7 bases, with 12 bases left between them. The CDR3 reads CASSLVPGKQPQHF. CDR3 DNA: TGTGCCAGCAGTTTAGTCCCAGGGAAGCAGCCCCAGCATTTT.

The gene calls are TRBV27 and TRBJ1-2; 8 nucleotides agree with TRBD1. The CDR3 sequence is 15 residues long. Unmatched junction bases numbered 9, after V lost 2 bases and J lost 7 bases. From germline, CDR1 is MNHEY and CDR2 SMNVEV (reference sequence). The CDR3 reads CASSLVGRGLGGYTF. In DNA, the CDR3 is TGTGCCAGCAGTTTAGTGGGCAGGGGGCTTGGTGGCTACACCTTC.

The table lists this clone with a count of one. The J gene is TRBJ2-2, the V gene TRBV15; perhaps TRBD1 as D (5 bases). The CDR3 loop spans 14 amino acids. V lost 4 bases and J lost 0, with 6 bases in between. CDR1 is LNHNV, CDR2 YYDKDF, per germline (reference sequence). CDR3 amino acids: CATSKTANTGELFF. The CDR3 DNA reads TGTGCCACCAGCAAGACAGCGAACACCGGGGAGCTGTTTTTT.

CDR3 bases: TGCAGTGCTAGTCTTAGCGGGAGTGGTACTGAGCAGTTCTTC. Encoded protein: CSASLSGSGTEQFF. The chain carries TRBV20-1 and TRBJ2-1, with 9 bases lining up with TRBD2. The J segment lost 9 bases and the V segment lost 3 bases, leaving 9 bases of the junction unmatched. In germline, CDR1 is DFQATT, CDR2 SNEGSKA (reference sequence). There are 14 residues in the CDR3.

The chain links TRBV27 to TRBJ2-1, with TRBD2 matching 9 bases. The germline V gene encodes CDR1 MNHEY and CDR2 SMNVEV (reference sequence). The CDR3 has 17 amino acids. V shed 5 bases, J shed 7 bases, and the junction held 15 bases outside the gene matches. CDR3 in DNA: TGTGCCAGCAGTCCCTGGTTGACAGCGGGAGGTCGAAATGAGCAGTTCTTC. This codes for CASSPWLTAGGRNEQFF.

V is TRBV28 and J is TRBJ1-5; D uncertain. Germline V gene data show CDR1 as MDHEN and CDR2 as SYDVKM. This CDR3 spans 14 amino acids. V was clipped by 7 bases and J by 7 bases, with 17 bases between them. DNA of the CDR3: TGTGCCAGCACTCTGGGCGGGGTCCGACAGCCCCAGCATTTT. This translates into CASTLGGVRQPQHF.

The CDR3 region is CASRQGSEQYF. In nucleotides, the CDR3 is TGTGCCAGCAGGCAGGGGAGCGAGCAGTACTTC. The chain recombines TRBV6-5 with TRBJ2-7; D may be TRBD1 (6 bases). The CDR3 extends over 11 amino acids. The V gene lost 6 bases and the J gene lost 6 bases, with 9 bases spanning the gap. Germline V gene sequence: CDR1 MNHEY, CDR2 SVGAGI.

The V gene is TRBV5-4, the J gene TRBJ2-6, with D tentatively TRBD1 (6 bases). This CDR3 region has 15 residues. Germline assignment: CDR1 SGHNT and CDR2 YYREEE (reference sequence). Trimming took 4 bases from V and 0 from J, leaving 8 bases between them. In DNA form, the CDR3 reads TGTGCCAGCAGCGTAGGGGGCTCTGGGGCCAACGTCCTGACTTTC. Its protein is CASSVGGSGANVLTF.

The CDR3 coding sequence is TGTGCCGGTTGGGACAGGGGGCGAGAGACCCAGTACTTC. Encoded protein: CAGWDRGRETQYF. The chain employs TRBV2 and TRBJ2-5; 12 positions agree with TRBD1. The CDR3 consists of 13 residues. Per germline, CDR1 SNHLY and CDR2 FYNNEI. J lost 4 bases, V lost 11 bases, and 5 bases had no gene match.

V and J are TRBV2 and TRBJ2-2; TRBD2 aligns across 11 bases. V gave up 3 bases and J gave up 5 bases; unmatched junction bases: 2. CDR3 length equals 15 residues. Looked up from germline, CDR1 is SNHLY and CDR2 is FYNNEI. The CDR3 bases are TGTGCCAGCAGTGAGGTAGCGGGAGGGACCGGGGAGCTGTTTTTT. Protein sequence: CASSEVAGGTGELFF. The full variable domain, completed using reference TRBV2 and TRBJ2-2, is EPEVTQTPSHQVTQMGQEVILRCVPISNHLYFYWYRQILGQKVEFLVSFYNNEISEKSEIFDDQFSVERPDGSNFTLKIRSTKLEDSAMYFCASSEVAGGTGELFFGEGSRLTVL.

The chain carries TRBV2 and TRBJ2-3; 8 bases fit TRBD2. The CDR3 loop spans 16 amino acids. CDR1 is SNHLY, CDR2 FYNNEI, per germline. Trimming took 3 bases from V and 2 from J; bases not matched to a gene: 7. CDR3 in amino acids: CASSDSGTTTTDTQYF. The CDR3 nucleotides read TGTGCCAGCAGTGATAGCGGGACTACGACCACAGATACGCAGTATTTT.

This chain joins TRBV11-3 and TRBJ2-7; TRBD1 might be the D (6 bases). The CDR3 contains 13 residues. Germline CDR1 and CDR2: SGHNT and YENEEA. The ends were cut back, 1 base at V and 5 bases at J, with 9 bases in the middle. The CDR3: CASSLVGGNEQYF. The CDR3 DNA reads TGTGCCAGCAGCTTAGTAGGGGGAAACGAGCAGTACTTC.

The chain combines TRBV23-1 with TRBJ1-5; 11 positions match TRBD1. TRBV23-1 is an ORF for which the function is uncertain. This CDR3 has 17 residues. Unmatched junction bases numbered 11, after V lost 4 bases and J lost 6 bases. DNA for the CDR3: TGCGCCAGCAGTCTCTCCCCCGGACAGGGGGCTATTCAGCCCCAGCATTTT. It codes for CASSLSPGQGAIQPQHF.

The chain links TRBV18 to TRBJ1-4, with TRBD1 as a possible D gene (5 bases). Trimming took 3 bases from V and 7 from J, leaving 15 bases between them. This CDR3 has 15 amino acids. Looked up from germline, CDR1 is KGHSH and CDR2 is LQKENI. The CDR3 protein is CASSPESRAAEKLFF. CDR3 in DNA: TGTGCCAGCTCACCGGAGTCCAGGGCTGCTGAAAAACTGTTTTTT.

The chain uses TRBV6-5 and TRBJ1-1, with 7 bases identical to TRBD1. V lost 7 bases to trimming and J lost 0 bases; unmatched junction nucleotides: 5. CDR3 length: 14 residues. Germline lookup yields CDR1 MNHEY and CDR2 SVGAGI. Written as DNA, the CDR3 is TGTGCCAGCACTCCGGGACAGCTGAACACTGAAGCTTTCTTT. Encoded protein: CASTPGQLNTEAFF.

This chain links TRBV2 with TRBJ2-7, with 7 bases aligning to TRBD1. The germline gives CDR1 SNHLY, CDR2 FYNNEI. The CDR3 runs 14 residues. V was pared by 6 bases and J by 6 bases, with 11 bases of the junction left unmatched. CDR3 sequence: CASSGTVFLVEQYF. The CDR3 DNA sequence: TGTGCCAGCAGCGGGACAGTCTTTCTGGTCGAGCAGTACTTC.

The chain has TRBV5-4 and TRBJ2-7; D unresolved. This CDR3 contains 13 residues. The V gene lost 0 bases and the J gene lost 3 bases, with 7 bases spanning the gap. Per germline, CDR1 SGHNT and CDR2 YYREEE (reference sequence). Here the CDR3 DNA reads TGTGCCAGCAGCTTGGCGTCCAGCTACGAGCAGTACTTC. Its translation: CASSLASSYEQYF.

The V and J genes are TRBV27 and TRBJ1-6, with 8 positions matching TRBD1. The CDR3 is 15 residues long. Germline CDR1 MNHEY, CDR2 SMNVEV (reference sequence). V shed 5 bases and J 14 bases; nucleotides not matched to a gene: 14. The CDR3 DNA reads as TGTGCCAGCAGTATCCCCGGGACAGGCTTGAGGTCCCTCCACTTT. It yields the protein CASSIPGTGLRSLHF.

This chain joins TRBV28 and TRBJ1-1; the D is unclear. The germline CDR1 and CDR2 sequences are MDHEN and SYDVKM. CDR3 length: 14 residues. Trimming pared 4 bases from V and 0 bases from J, leaving 9 bases between. In DNA, the CDR3 is TGTGCCAGCAGTTCTCCAGGCTTGAACACTGAAGCTTTCTTT. Residues: CASSSPGLNTEAFF.

The CDR3 DNA reads TGTGCCAGTAGTCCGTCGACAGGGAGCGAGCAGTACTTC. As protein: CASSPSTGSEQYF. J is TRBJ2-7 and V is TRBV19; TRBD1 agrees at 7 bases. The CDR3 length is 13 residues. CDR1 and CDR2 from the germline V gene are LNHDA and SQIVND (reference sequence). The V and J ends lost 5 bases and 6 bases, in that order; junction bases with no gene match: 7.

The rearrangement uses TRBV19 and TRBJ2-7; TRBD1 matches at 7 bases. Trimming took 4 bases from V and 6 from J; bases not matched to a gene: 3. CDR3 size: 12 residues. The germline CDR1 and CDR2 sequences are LNHDA and SQIVND (reference sequence). As DNA, the CDR3 is TGTGCCAGTAGTACAGGGGGAATCGAGCAGTACTTC. Translation: CASSTGGIEQYF.

The J gene is TRBJ1-2, the V gene TRBV11-2; weak D call: TRBD1 (5 bases). The V gene lost 0 bases and the J gene lost 3 bases, with 11 bases spanning the gap. Germline assignment: CDR1 SGHAT and CDR2 FQNNGV. The CDR3 has 15 residues. Here the CDR3 reads CASSLDLRAYYGYTF. In nucleotides, the CDR3 is TGTGCCAGCAGCTTAGATCTCAGGGCGTACTATGGCTACACCTTC.

CDR3 in amino acids: CASSPRPKTNSNTEAFF. In DNA, the CDR3 is TGCGCCAGCAGCCCGAGACCAAAGACAAACTCGAACACTGAAGCTTTCTTT. The J gene is TRBJ1-1, the V gene TRBV5-1; D unresolved. Germline lookup yields CDR1 SGHRS and CDR2 YFSETQ. Trimming removed 4 bases from V and 1 base from J, with 20 bases in between. The CDR3 length is 17 residues.

The chain uses TRBV2 and TRBJ1-3; 7 positions agree with TRBD1. The CDR3 is 15 residues long. In germline, CDR1 is SNHLY, CDR2 FYNNEI. The J segment lost 2 bases and the V segment lost 8 bases, leaving 9 bases of the junction unmatched. The chain's CDR3 is CASGDDRAPGNTIYF. The CDR3 coding sequence is TGTGCCAGCGGAGATGACAGGGCCCCTGGAAACACCATATATTTT.